Listed below are T cell receptor beta chains from one sample, sequenced in a study of T-cell memory formation after mild COVID-19. Each CDR3 protein gets one entry after TCRdb re-called the 5' RACE reads with MiXCR. The sample shows around 300,000 distinct CDR3 sequences, 18% of them seen only once. Sample: PBMCs or a T cell subset sorted from them (not recorded which). The receptors here all came from a man between 18 and 35 years old who had mild COVID-19 (a few samples of this study predate the infection). Cell type and time point are not known. The CDR3 runs from the conserved cysteine through the conserved F or W. A D gene is named only where the DNA matches it firmly. Rows may omit the clone size; those that give it use once, few, many or a size class.

clone_size j_call v_call d_call cdr3_aa cdr3_nt
NA TRBJ1-5 TRBV12-3/TRBV12-4 NA CASSLMTGNQPQHF TGTGCCAGCAGTTTAATGACAGGCAATCAGCCCCAGCATTTT
NA TRBJ1-6 TRBV5-1 NA CASSPAGSDRSPLHF TGCGCCAGCAGCCCGGCGGGGAGTGATAGGTCACCCCTCCACTTT
few TRBJ2-5 TRBV7-2 TRBD2 CASSFFSGLQETQYF TGTGCCAGCAGCTTCTTTAGCGGGCTCCAAGAGACCCAGTACTTC
NA TRBJ1-1 TRBV19 NA CASSIFGGNTEAFF TGTGCCAGTAGTATATTTGGGGGCAACACTGAAGCTTTCTTT
NA TRBJ2-2 TRBV5-1 NA CASTEGSSNTGELFF TGCGCCAGCACTGAGGGATCCTCCAACACCGGGGAGCTGTTTTTT
few TRBJ2-3 TRBV30 TRBD2 CAWSVWSGGKTDTQYF TGTGCCTGGAGTGTCTGGTCGGGGGGAAAGACAGATACGCAGTATTTT
NA TRBJ2-1 TRBV20-1 TRBD2 CSASETSIPDEQFF TGCAGTGCTAGTGAGACTAGCATCCCGGATGAGCAGTTCTTC
few TRBJ2-1 TRBV7-9 NA CASSSPRLEVTDNEQFF TGTGCCAGCAGCTCTCCTCGCCTGGAGGTAACTGACAATGAGCAGTTCTTC
NA TRBJ2-7 TRBV6-2/TRBV6-3 NA CASSYQGSNSYEQYF TGTGCCAGCAGTTATCAGGGTAGCAACTCCTACGAGCAGTACTTC
few TRBJ1-6 TRBV7-9 NA CASSLDQGPLHF TGTGCCAGCAGCTTAGACCAAGGGCCCCTCCACTTT
NA TRBJ2-7 TRBV5-5 TRBD2 CASSLTGLPVYEQYF TGTGCCAGCAGCTTAACGGGACTACCCGTATACGAGCAGTACTTC
few TRBJ2-1 TRBV11-2 NA CASSPTLGLSNEQFF TGTGCCAGCAGCCCTACCCTAGGGCTCAGCAATGAGCAGTTCTTC
NA TRBJ1-4 TRBV18 NA CASSPVEATTNEKLFF TGTGCCAGCTCACCGGTCGAAGCTACAACTAATGAAAAACTGTTTTTT
few TRBJ1-6 TRBV7-8 NA CASSLHVSLGNSPLHF TGTGCCAGCAGCCTACACGTCTCATTGGGGAATTCACCCCTCCACTTT
NA TRBJ1-2 TRBV19 NA CASNRFGYGYTF TGTGCCAGTAACCGATTTGGCTATGGCTACACCTTC
few TRBJ2-3 TRBV7-3 NA CASSPYLTGASTQYF TGTGCCAGCAGCCCTTACCTGACCGGGGCAAGTACGCAGTATTTT
many TRBJ2-1 TRBV5-1 TRBD2 CASSWGSSGGAGGYNEQFF TGCGCCAGCAGCTGGGGATCTAGCGGGGGGGCCGGTGGATACAATGAGCAGTTCTTC
many TRBJ2-5 TRBV4-3 NA CASSQGPRETQYF TGCGCCAGCAGCCAAGGCCCTCGGGAGACCCAGTACTTC
few TRBJ2-1 TRBV9 TRBD1 CASSVTGGNNEQFF TGTGCCAGCAGCGTGACAGGGGGTAACAATGAGCAGTTCTTC
NA TRBJ2-7 TRBV29-1 NA CSALQGSEYEQYF TGCAGCGCCCTACAGGGATCTGAGTACGAGCAGTACTTC
many TRBJ2-1 TRBV5-1 NA CASSLEPQTYNEQFF TGCGCCAGCAGCTTGGAACCGCAGACCTACAATGAGCAGTTCTTC
many TRBJ1-4 TRBV5-1 NA CASSSTGRGADEKLFF TGCGCCAGCAGCTCAACCGGCAGAGGGGCCGATGAAAAACTGTTTTTT
NA TRBJ2-1 TRBV11-2 NA CASSPGPLGAPADEQFF TGTGCCAGCAGCCCTGGGCCTTTGGGGGCCCCAGCCGATGAGCAGTTCTTC
NA TRBJ1-5 TRBV2 NA CASSEELQPQHF TGTGCCAGCAGTGAAGAGCTTCAGCCCCAGCATTTT
few TRBJ2-3 TRBV6-2/TRBV6-3 NA CASSYPGKGWGHRGTDTQYF TGTGCCAGCAGTTACCCGGGTAAAGGATGGGGTCATAGGGGCACAGATACGCAGTATTTT
NA TRBJ2-5 TRBV6-1 TRBD1 CASSEPGQGRETQYF TGTGCCAGCAGTGAACCGGGACAGGGACGGGAGACCCAGTACTTC
NA TRBJ1-5 TRBV19 NA CASNNWYSNQPQHF TGTGCCAGTAATAATTGGTATAGCAATCAGCCCCAGCATTTT
few TRBJ2-1 TRBV3-1 NA CASSQVGGPLGHEQFF TGTGCCAGCAGCCAAGTCGGGGGCCCCCTTGGTCATGAGCAGTTCTTC